This TCR beta chain emerged from a study of T-cell reconstitution after alpha-beta-depleted transplantation in children. Unique molecular identifiers featured in how the TCRbeta library was prepared. One entry per CDR3 protein, called by TCRdb with MiXCR from the PCR reads. The table records around 960,000 distinct CDR3 sequences, roughly 29% of them present only once. The CDR3 sequence is 18 residues long. CDR1 is SGHTA and CDR2 is FQGTGA in the germline V gene. Trimming cost V 0 bases and J 2 bases; bases outside gene matches: 9. The table lists this clonotype with a few counts. Its antigen is still unknown. Study-wide findings and caveats: There were reportedly several hundred expanded graft clones from which alpha-beta T cells came about two months after transplant. From newly produced T cells came most of the T-cell counts and diversity one year after transplant. Where some patients showed high TCRbeta diversity at day 60, it came from recipient T cells and thymic progenitors that had survived.

This clonotype was sampled from a boy younger than two who had a stem cell transplant for SCID, so the T cells may come from the graft donor. This sample comprised PBMCs, mostly from graft donor cells, obtained 360 days after TCRalphabeta/CD19-depleted stem cell transplant. The V call is TRBV7-3, the J call TRBJ2-5; 10 nucleotides align to TRBD2. This chain's CDR3 is CASSLTSLTSGDQETQYF. CDR3 coding DNA: TGTGCCAGCAGCTTAACCTCCTTAACTAGCGGGGATCAAGAGACCCAGTACTTC.